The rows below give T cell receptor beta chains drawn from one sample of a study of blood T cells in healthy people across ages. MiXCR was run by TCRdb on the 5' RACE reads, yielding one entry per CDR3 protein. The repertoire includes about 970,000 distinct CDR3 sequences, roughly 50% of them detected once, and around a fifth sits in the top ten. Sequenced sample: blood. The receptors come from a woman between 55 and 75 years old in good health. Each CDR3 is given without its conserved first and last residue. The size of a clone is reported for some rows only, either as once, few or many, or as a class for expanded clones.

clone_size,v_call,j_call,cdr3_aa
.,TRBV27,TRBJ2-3,ASQGFTDTQY
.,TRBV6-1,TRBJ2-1,ASEPRGRGEQF
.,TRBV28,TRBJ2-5,ASSFPGNQETQY
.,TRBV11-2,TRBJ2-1,ASSLGTVLGNEQF
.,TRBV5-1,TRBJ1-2,ASSFWTGYGYT
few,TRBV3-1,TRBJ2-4,ASSQVGIKNIQY
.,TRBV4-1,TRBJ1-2,ASSQSRDRRRDGYT
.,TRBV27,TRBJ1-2,ASSTASYNYGYT
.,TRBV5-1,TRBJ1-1,ASSLEGGTTNTEAF
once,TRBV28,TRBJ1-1,ATRDRVGLEAF
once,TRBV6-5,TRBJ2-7,ASSSGRRGYEQY
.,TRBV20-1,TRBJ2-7,SAAALPFSYEQY
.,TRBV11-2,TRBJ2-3,ASSLDRRVGQY
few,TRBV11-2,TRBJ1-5,ASSLDGTSRQPQH
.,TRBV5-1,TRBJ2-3,ASSLESGLVDTQY
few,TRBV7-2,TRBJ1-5,ASSLGSRGNQPQH
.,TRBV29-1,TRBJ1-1,SALAAPSNTEAF
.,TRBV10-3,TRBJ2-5,AISLTLQETQY
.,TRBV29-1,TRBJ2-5,SVKQGGATQY
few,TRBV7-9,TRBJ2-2,ASSPPTGGNTGELF
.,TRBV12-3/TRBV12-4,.,ASSLGLGDFYNEQY
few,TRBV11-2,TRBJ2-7,ASSLALAYEQY
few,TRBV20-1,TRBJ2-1,SAGDFSGSSYNEQF
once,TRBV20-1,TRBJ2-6,SAPDRAANVLT
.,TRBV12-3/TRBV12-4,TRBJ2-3,ASTFPETDTQY
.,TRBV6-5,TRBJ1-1,ASSHVWAGENPEAF
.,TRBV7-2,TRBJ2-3,ASSPYLDTQY
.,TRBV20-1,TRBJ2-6,SAQGDSGANVLT
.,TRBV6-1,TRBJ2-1,ASSPPGTPLNEQF
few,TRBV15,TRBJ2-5,ATSRGLEETQY
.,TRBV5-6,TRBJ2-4,ASSEGRRLLAKNIQY